These 9 T cell receptor beta chains share one sample of origin, sequenced in a study of blood T cell repertoires in COVID-19. The data were produced by immunoSEQ multiplex PCR, yet TCRdb's version contains in-frame clones alone and is incomplete. The sample has hundreds of thousands of clones, around 86% seen once. The sequenced sample was PBMCs or T cells enriched from blood (not recorded which). The source is a man aged 55 to 70 who had recovered from COVID-19.

The gene calls are TRBV19 and TRBJ2-1; weak D call: TRBD1 (7 bases). The CDR3 length is 14 residues. V lost 4 bases and J lost 6, with 13 bases in between. CDR1 and CDR2 from the germline V gene are LNHDA and SQIVND (reference sequence). This chain's CDR3 is CASSTRDSFNEQFF. In DNA, the CDR3 is TGTGCCAGTAGTACGCGGGACAGCTTCAATGAGCAGTTCTTC.

This CDR3 is CASKREYEQYF. In nucleotides, the CDR3 is TGTGCCAGCAAACGGGAGTACGAGCAGTACTTC. The chain combines TRBV10-3 with TRBJ2-7, with a possible D match to TRBD2 (6 bases). Trimming took off 10 bases at V and 4 bases at J, with 11 bases between the two ends. From germline, CDR1 is ENHRY and CDR2 SYGVKD. This CDR3 region has 11 residues.

The chain joins TRBV5-1 to TRBJ2-5; D is uncertain. The CDR3 contains 14 residues. Germline V gives CDR1 SGHRS, CDR2 YFSETQ. Deletions cut 2 bases from V and 0 bases from J, with 8 bases between. The CDR3 protein is CASSFQVDQETQYF. The DNA for the CDR3 is TGCGCCAGCAGCTTCCAGGTGGACCAAGAGACCCAGTACTTC. Looking up the rest from reference TRBV5-1 and TRBJ2-5 gives the full variable domain: KAGVTQTPRYLIKTRGQQVTLSCSPISGHRSVSWYQQTPGQGLQFLFEYFSETQRNKGNFPGRFSGRQFSNSRSEMNVSTLELGDSALYLCASSFQVDQETQYFGPGTRLLVL.

This chain uses TRBV7-9 with TRBJ2-1; 7 bases line up with TRBD2. Per germline, CDR1 SEHNR and CDR2 FQNEAQ (reference sequence). Germline trimming cut 0 bases from V and 7 bases from J; bases unmatched to any gene: 9. The CDR3 is made up of 16 amino acids. This CDR3 reads CASSLAWGGRGNEQFF. In DNA form, the CDR3 reads TGTGCCAGCAGCTTAGCTTGGGGCGGGAGAGGGAATGAGCAGTTCTTC.

The chain combines TRBV5-6 with TRBJ2-1; 8 bases fit TRBD2. The CDR3 has 15 residues. V trimming: 1 base; J trimming: 6 bases; junction bases outside the gene matches: 6. Germline assignment: CDR1 SGHDT and CDR2 YYEEEE. The CDR3 nucleotides read TGTGCCAGCAGCTTGATGGGACTAGATACCAATGAGCAGTTCTTC. This gives the protein CASSLMGLDTNEQFF.

V gene TRBV7-2 combines with J gene TRBJ2-3; 9 bases are shared with TRBD2. V dropped 2 bases and J dropped 6; count of bases not matched to a gene: 6. Per the germline V gene, CDR1 is SGHTA and CDR2 is FQGNSA. The CDR3 has 15 amino acids. CDR3 residues: CASSLTPLAGDTQYF. The CDR3 region has the DNA TGTGCCAGCAGCTTAACCCCCCTAGCGGGGGATACGCAGTATTTT.

The genes are TRBV19 and TRBJ1-5; 7 bases fit TRBD1. The germline CDR1 and CDR2 sequences are LNHDA and SQIVND (reference sequence). Trimming removed 1 base from V and 7 bases from J; junction bases left unmatched: 10. The CDR3 runs to 16 residues. The CDR3: CASSIGPQGGGQPQHF. The CDR3 nucleotides read TGTGCCAGTAGTATAGGTCCGCAGGGGGGAGGACAGCCCCAGCATTTT.

This clone came up once. V is TRBV2 and J is TRBJ1-3, with unresolved D. The ends were cut back, 4 bases at V and 3 bases at J, with 4 bases in the middle. CDR3 length equals 12 residues. Germline CDR1 and CDR2: SNHLY and FYNNEI. The chain's CDR3 is CASSAGGNTIYF. DNA of the CDR3: TGTGCCAGCAGTGCAGGTGGAAACACCATATATTTT.

The J gene is TRBJ2-2, the V gene TRBV9, with D possibly TRBD2 on 6 matching bases. The CDR3 has 12 amino acids. V was clipped by 4 bases and J by 10 bases, with 11 bases between them. Germline V lookup: CDR1 SGDLS, CDR2 YYNGEE. In nucleotides, the CDR3 is TGTGCCAGCAGCCCGAGGGAGGAGGAGCTGTTTTTT. Its translation is CASSPREEELFF.